This T cell receptor beta chain was sequenced for a study of blood T cell repertoires in COVID-19. Turning to the study itself: The United States, Italy and Spain supplied acute and convalescent COVID-19 samples. PBMCs, B-cell-depleted T cells, or T cells provided the cDNA or gDNA that made up the material.

Original processing methods: Cell counts per sample came from amplifying reference gene primers. Data came from immunoSEQ multiplex PCR; TCRdb stores just in-frame clones and leaves some out. The V and J calls and the clone size are those of that table, but D and trimming were determined from the DNA. The sample has approximately 100,000 clones, more than 80% seen once. The V end lost 4 bases, the J end lost 5 bases, and 6 bases lay between the germline ends. The germline V gene has CDR1 MGHDK and CDR2 SYGVNS. CDR3 length: 11 residues. The rearrangement joins TRBV25-1 to TRBJ2-7; unclear D gene. This clonotype was sampled from a human donor in a cohort sampled during active COVID-19. Material: peripheral blood. The CDR3 coding sequence is TGTGCCAGCAGTGGGCTCCACGAGCAGTACTTC. It codes for CASSGLHEQYF.